The sequence of this T cell receptor beta chain was determined in a study of radiotherapy plus CTLA-4 blockade in lung cancer. Notes on the study in general: Interferon-beta, together with early blood T cell clone dynamics, reportedly best predicted response.

Repertoires were generated with immunoSEQ multiplex PCR, while TCRdb's copy carries only in-frame clones and drops some. Of 130,000 or so clones listed, 80% to 90% are singletons. In the case of this clone: What it binds is unknown.

This CDR3 contains 12 residues. Trimming removed 6 bases from V and 4 bases from J; junction bases left unmatched: 3. The TCR was taken from a human donor with non-small cell lung cancer that progressed on radiotherapy plus ipilimumab. The chain links TRBV5-3 to TRBJ2-7; 8 bases fit TRBD2. TRBV5-3 is noted as an ORF with a role that remains uncertain. The sequenced sample was peripheral blood, obtained from a patient treated with radiotherapy plus ipilimumab. The CDR3 DNA follows: TGTGCCAGAATCACGGGGGGGTACGAGCAGTACTTC. It yields the protein CARITGGYEQYF.